Listed below are T cell receptor beta chains from one sample, sequenced in a study of OX40 agonist ivuxolimab in advanced cancers. Sequencing was performed with immunoSEQ multiplex PCR; in TCRdb, only in-frame clones are kept and a portion is missing. The profile shows around 56,000 clones, about 89% of them singletons. The sample here was CD4+ or CD8+ T cells sorted from blood, taken in a trial of the OX40 agonist ivuxolimab. All receptors come from an adult with an advanced solid tumor such as melanoma, head and neck, liver or kidney cancer. Each CDR3 is given with its conserved first and last residue. D genes are given only for firm matches. Some rows mark clone size as missing; the rest say once, few, many or name a class of expanded clone.

j_call v_call clone_size d_call cdr3_aa cdr3_nt
TRBJ2-1 TRBV9 - - CASSVGPVVANEQFF TGTGCCAGCAGCGTAGGCCCTGTCGTGGCTAATGAGCAGTTCTTC
TRBJ2-2 TRBV9 - - CASSADYPGAGELFF TGTGCCAGCAGCGCGGACTACCCGGGGGCCGGGGAGCTGTTTTTT
TRBJ1-1 TRBV10-2 - TRBD1 CASRSTGYTEAFF TGCGCCAGCAGATCGACAGGGTACACTGAAGCTTTCTTT
TRBJ2-7 TRBV7-2 - - CASSLRLAEASYEQYF TGTGCCAGCAGCTTAAGGCTAGCTGAAGCCTCCTACGAGCAGTACTTC
TRBJ2-7 TRBV20-1 - - CSAHGPDEQYF TGCAGTGCTCATGGACCGGACGAGCAGTACTTC
TRBJ1-2 TRBV28 - - CASSLSSAWGGYTF TGTGCCAGCAGTCTCTCCTCGGCCTGGGGGGGCTACACCTTC
TRBJ2-5 TRBV19 - TRBD2 CASSNQPPGLGIGKETQYF TGTGCCAGTAGTAACCAACCGCCGGGACTAGGGATCGGCAAAGAGACCCAGTACTTC
TRBJ2-5 TRBV15 - - CATSREGSETQYF TGTGCCACCAGCAGAGAGGGGTCGGAGACCCAGTACTTC
TRBJ1-1 TRBV29-1 - - CSVGDRLNTEAFF TGCAGCGTTGGAGACAGACTAAACACTGAAGCTTTCTTT
TRBJ2-7 TRBV5-1 - - CASRHRANTYEQYF TGCGCCAGCCGCCATCGGGCGAACACCTACGAGCAGTACTTC
TRBJ1-4 TRBV5-1 - TRBD1 CASSLGTGGEKLFF TGCGCCAGCAGCTTGGGGACAGGGGGCGAAAAACTGTTTTTT
TRBJ2-1 TRBV6-1 - - CASSVNGPEQFF TGTGCCAGCAGTGTAAATGGTCCTGAGCAGTTCTTC
TRBJ2-7 TRBV11-2 - - CASSPWTGGYEQYF TGTGCCAGCAGCCCGTGGACAGGAGGGTACGAGCAGTACTTC
TRBJ1-1 TRBV27 - - CASRMRATNTEAFF TGTGCCAGCAGGATGCGGGCCACGAACACTGAAGCTTTCTTT
TRBJ2-1 TRBV5-1 - - CASSLDLVQGPYNEQFF TGCGCCAGCAGCTTGGATCTGGTTCAAGGGCCTTACAATGAGCAGTTCTTC
TRBJ2-7 TRBV4-3 - - CASSQGRDGTYEQYF TGCGCCAGCAGCCAAGGTAGGGACGGGACCTACGAGCAGTACTTC
TRBJ1-2 TRBV9 - - CASSGPDRPYGYTF TGTGCCAGCAGCGGACCCGACAGACCCTATGGCTACACCTTC
TRBJ2-1 TRBV11-2 - - CASSLGGTANNEQFF TGTGCCAGCAGCTTAGGAGGGACGGCCAACAATGAGCAGTTCTTC
TRBJ2-1 TRBV12-5 - - CASGSASGSSSYNEQFF TGTGCTAGTGGCTCTGCCTCGGGCAGCAGCTCCTACAATGAGCAGTTCTTC
TRBJ2-7 TRBV10-3 once - CAISTTVYEQYF TGTGCCATCAGCACGACGGTTTACGAGCAGTACTTC
TRBJ2-2 TRBV29-1 - - CSVGGNTGELFF TGCAGCGTTGGCGGCAACACCGGGGAGCTGTTTTTT
TRBJ1-4 TRBV2 - TRBD1 CASRVGTGPEKLFF TGTGCCAGCAGGGTTGGGACAGGGCCTGAAAAACTGTTTTTT
TRBJ2-7 TRBV28 - - CASSFKPSSYEQYF TGTGCCAGCAGTTTCAAACCGTCCTCCTACGAGCAGTACTTC
TRBJ2-7 TRBV9 - - CASSEGSGSSYEQYF TGTGCCAGCAGCGAGGGTAGCGGAAGCTCCTACGAGCAGTACTTC
TRBJ2-1 TRBV5-1 - TRBD1 CASSLAAGGLEQFF TGCGCCAGCAGCTTGGCGGCAGGGGGATTAGAGCAGTTCTTC
TRBJ2-5 TRBV21-1 - - CASSNVRLAGDPPRVWPQETQYF TGTGCCAGCAGCAACGTGCGGCTAGCGGGAGACCCCCCGCGCGTTTGGCCACAAGAGACCCAGTACTTC
TRBJ2-3 TRBV7-2 - TRBD1 CASSRRAGQGPDTQYF TGTGCCAGCAGCCGCCGGGCGGGACAGGGGCCAGATACGCAGTATTTT
TRBJ1-1 TRBV11-2 - - CASSPLRGRGNTEAFF TGTGCCAGCAGCCCTCTCCGGGGGCGGGGGAACACTGAAGCTTTCTTT
TRBJ2-1 TRBV7-2 - TRBD2 CASSLVSGLNNEQFF TGTGCCAGCAGCTTAGTTTCGGGACTAAATAATGAGCAGTTCTTC
TRBJ1-4 TRBV28 few TRBD1 CASSLPTGRNEKLFF TGTGCCAGCAGCCTTCCGACAGGGAGGAATGAAAAACTGTTTTTT
TRBJ2-1 TRBV5-4 - - CASSLVAAPYNEQFF TGTGCCAGCAGCTTGGTGGCAGCGCCCTACAATGAGCAGTTCTTC
TRBJ2-1 TRBV11-2 - - CASSLEAGAWNEQFF TGTGCCAGCAGCTTAGAGGCAGGGGCTTGGAATGAGCAGTTCTTC
TRBJ2-3 TRBV10-3 - - CAISESSHTDTQYF TGTGCCATCAGTGAGTCAAGCCACACAGATACGCAGTATTTT
TRBJ2-7 TRBV6-5 - - CASSYPGVGEQYF TGTGCCAGCAGTTACCCTGGGGTTGGGGAGCAGTACTTC
TRBJ2-5 TRBV9 - TRBD1 CASSVVGTGEGGETQYF TGTGCCAGCAGCGTAGTTGGGACAGGGGAAGGTGGGGAGACCCAGTACTTC
TRBJ1-1 TRBV7-3 once - CASSLYLDTEAFF TGTGCCAGCAGCTTATATCTCGACACTGAAGCTTTCTTT
TRBJ2-5 TRBV5-4 - - CASSLDPGEGTQYF TGTGCCAGCAGCTTGGATCCAGGGGAAGGGACCCAGTACTTC
TRBJ2-2 TRBV4-3 - TRBD1 CASSHLDRDDGELFF TGCGCCAGCAGCCACCTTGACAGGGATGACGGGGAGCTGTTTTTT
TRBJ2-2 TRBV12-5 - TRBD1 CASGLVHPGTGGVTGELFF TGTGCTAGTGGTTTGGTGCACCCCGGGACAGGGGGAGTAACCGGGGAGCTGTTTTTT
TRBJ2-7 TRBV5-1 few - CASSDTGTEQYF TGCGCCAGCAGCGATACAGGAACCGAGCAGTACTTC
TRBJ2-2 TRBV19 - - CASSITLTNTGELFF TGTGCCAGTAGTATCACACTTACGAACACCGGGGAGCTGTTTTTT
TRBJ2-1 TRBV25-1 - TRBD2 CASSDPGTNNEQFF TGTGCCAGCAGTGACCCAGGGACTAACAATGAGCAGTTCTTC
TRBJ2-3 TRBV11-2 - TRBD2 CASSPSRGRGEDTQYF TGTGCCAGCAGCCCCTCACGGGGGAGGGGTGAGGATACGCAGTATTTT
TRBJ1-4 TRBV18 - - CASSPNIWEEGEKLFF TGTGCCAGCTCACCTAACATCTGGGAGGAAGGGGAAAAACTGTTTTTT
TRBJ2-1 TRBV28 - - CASSLTPGQSYNEQFF TGTGCCAGCAGCCTTACACCGGGACAAAGCTACAATGAGCAGTTCTTC
TRBJ2-4 TRBV28 - - CASSLQLGGVGIQYF TGTGCCAGCAGTTTACAGTTGGGGGGTGTTGGCATTCAGTACTTC
TRBJ1-5 TRBV10-3 - - CAISESKGAGRDNQPQHF TGTGCCATCAGTGAGTCGAAAGGGGCAGGGAGGGACAATCAGCCCCAGCATTTT
TRBJ2-1 TRBV19 - - CASSGAAQYNEQFF TGTGCCAGTAGTGGGGCGGCGCAATACAATGAGCAGTTCTTC
TRBJ2-2 TRBV4-1 - TRBD2 CASSQSAGNTGELFF TGCGCCAGCAGCCAGTCAGCGGGAAACACCGGGGAGCTGTTTTTT
TRBJ1-5 TRBV6-5 - TRBD1 CASSATGGLNQPQHF TGTGCCAGCAGTGCGACAGGGGGCCTCAATCAGCCCCAGCATTTT
TRBJ1-2 TRBV28 - - CASRAPGNPSNYGYTF TGTGCCAGCAGAGCTCCCGGGAACCCCTCGAACTATGGCTACACCTTC
TRBJ2-5 TRBV7-2 - - CASSTASSPYQETQYF TGTGCCAGCAGCACGGCCTCGTCACCGTACCAAGAGACCCAGTACTTC